The sequence of this T cell receptor beta chain was determined in a study of technical replicates of blood from a few donors. V gave up 0 bases and J gave up 5 bases; unmatched junction bases: 6. The CDR3 is made up of 16 amino acids. Germline CDR1 reads MNHEY; CDR2 reads SMNVEV (reference sequence). Sequencing was performed with immunoSEQ multiplex PCR; in TCRdb, only in-frame clones are kept and a portion is missing. The sample lists some 77,000 clones; about 96% were seen once. The sequenced sample consisted of T cells isolated from PBMCs. This chain uses TRBV27 with TRBJ2-2; TRBD2 agrees at 7 bases. This clonotype was obtained from a human donor in good health. CDR3 nucleotides: TGTGCCAGCAGTTTATCGATGGGGGGAGGGACCGGGGAGCTGTTTTTT. This codes for CASSLSMGGGTGELFF.